The sequence of this T cell receptor beta chain was determined in a study of T cell responses to AZD1222 COVID-19 vaccine. V dropped 6 bases and J dropped 4; count of bases not matched to a gene: 10. Germline CDR1 is MNHNY and CDR2 is SVGAGI (reference sequence). This CDR3 is 16 amino acids long. Data came from immunoSEQ multiplex PCR; TCRdb stores just in-frame clones and leaves some out. The profile covers roughly 80,000 clones, with about 92% appearing a single time and 5% to 5.5% taken by the ten largest. This clonotype originated in an adult in good health. The input for sequencing was peripheral blood, taken on day 0 of AZD1222 vaccination. The chain is built from TRBV6-6 and TRBJ2-7; 12 nucleotides match TRBD1. The CDR3 reads CASRDPGTGGGYEQYF. The CDR3 nucleotides are TGTGCCAGCAGAGACCCAGGGACAGGGGGCGGTTACGAGCAGTACTTC.